This T cell receptor (beta chain) came from a study of T cells in Graves' hyperthyroidism and ophthalmopathy. Study-level information: Once the initial diagnosis was made, peripheral blood was obtained before any treatment.

Amplification yielded TCR beta CDR3 regions, with RNA transcripts as the source. HTBI primers drove first-round RT-PCR of the TCR CDR3. TCRdb passed the multiplex PCR reads through MiXCR, listing each CDR3 protein once. Of about 510,000 distinct CDR3 sequences listed, approximately 15% are singletons. Germline V gene lookup returns CDR1 SGHRS and CDR2 YFSETQ. The CDR3 is made up of 14 amino acids. V shed 4 bases and J 5 bases; nucleotides not matched to a gene: 4. Patients aged 18 to 65 with hyperthyroidism were newly diagnosed, with duration under 2 months. Using approximately 10 ml of fresh peripheral blood, PBMCs were prepared. This clonotype was found many times.

Sequenced: blood. V usage is TRBV5-1 and J usage is TRBJ2-5, with TRBD2 matching over 11 bases. This receptor was taken from a woman in her forties with Graves' hyperthyroidism. CDR3 coding DNA: TGCGCCAGCAGCGGAGGGACTAGCGGTGAGACCCAGTACTTC. Its protein product is CASSGGTSGETQYF. Using reference TRBV5-1 and TRBJ2-5 for the parts outside the CDR3, the full variable domain is KAGVTQTPRYLIKTRGQQVTLSCSPISGHRSVSWYQQTPGQGLQFLFEYFSETQRNKGNFPGRFSGRQFSNSRSEMNVSTLELGDSALYLCASSGGTSGETQYFGPGTRLLVL.